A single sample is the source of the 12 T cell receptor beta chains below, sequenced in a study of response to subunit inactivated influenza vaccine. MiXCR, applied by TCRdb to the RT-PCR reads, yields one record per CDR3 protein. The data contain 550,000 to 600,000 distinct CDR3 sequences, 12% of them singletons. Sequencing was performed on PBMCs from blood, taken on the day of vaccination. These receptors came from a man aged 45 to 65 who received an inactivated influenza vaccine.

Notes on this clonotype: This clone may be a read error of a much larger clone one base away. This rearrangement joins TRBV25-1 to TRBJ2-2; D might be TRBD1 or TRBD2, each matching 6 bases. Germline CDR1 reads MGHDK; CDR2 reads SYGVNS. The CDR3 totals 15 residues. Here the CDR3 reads CASSEWGANTGDLFF. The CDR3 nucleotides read TGTGCCAGCAGTGAATGGGGGGCTAACACCGGGGATCTGTTTTTT.

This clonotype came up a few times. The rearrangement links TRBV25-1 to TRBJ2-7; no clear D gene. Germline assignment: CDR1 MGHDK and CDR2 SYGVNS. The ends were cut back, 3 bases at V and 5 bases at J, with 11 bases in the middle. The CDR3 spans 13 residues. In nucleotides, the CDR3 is TGTGCCAGCAGTGACATAGGTTGGGACGAGCAGTACTTC. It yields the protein CASSDIGWDEQYF.

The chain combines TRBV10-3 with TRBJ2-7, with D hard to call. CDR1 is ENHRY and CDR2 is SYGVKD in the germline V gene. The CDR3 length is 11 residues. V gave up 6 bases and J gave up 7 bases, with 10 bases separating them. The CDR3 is CAIRQTAEQYF. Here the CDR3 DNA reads TGTGCCATCAGGCAGACGGCTGAGCAGTACTTC.

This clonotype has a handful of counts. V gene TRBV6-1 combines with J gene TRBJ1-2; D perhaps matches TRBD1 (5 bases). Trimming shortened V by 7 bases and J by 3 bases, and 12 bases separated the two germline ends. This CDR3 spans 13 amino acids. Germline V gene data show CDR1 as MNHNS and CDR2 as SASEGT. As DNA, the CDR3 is TGTGCCAGCACCCGACAGCCTTACTATGGCTACACCTTC. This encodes CASTRQPYYGYTF.

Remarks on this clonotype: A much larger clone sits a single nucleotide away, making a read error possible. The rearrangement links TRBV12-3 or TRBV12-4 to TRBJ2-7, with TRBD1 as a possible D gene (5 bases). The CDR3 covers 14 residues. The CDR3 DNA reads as TGTGGCAGCAGCCTTGATGGACAACCATACGAGCAGTACTTC. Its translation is CGSSLDGQPYEQYF.

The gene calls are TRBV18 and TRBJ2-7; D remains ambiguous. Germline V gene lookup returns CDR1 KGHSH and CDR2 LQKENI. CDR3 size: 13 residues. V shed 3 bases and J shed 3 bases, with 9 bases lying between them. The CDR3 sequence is CASSPRMGYEQYF. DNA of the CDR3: TGTGCCAGCTCACCGCGGATGGGCTACGAGCAGTACTTC.

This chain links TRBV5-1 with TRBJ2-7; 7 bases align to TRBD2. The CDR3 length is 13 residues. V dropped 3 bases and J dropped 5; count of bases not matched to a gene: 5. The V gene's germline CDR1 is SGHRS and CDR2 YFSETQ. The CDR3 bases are TGCGCCAGCAGCTCCGGACTAGGTGACGAGCAGTACTTC. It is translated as CASSSGLGDEQYF.

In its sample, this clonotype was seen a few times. The CDR3 reads CASSNRDRFFPETQYF. In nucleotides, the CDR3 is TGCGCCAGCAGCAACCGGGACAGGTTTTTCCCAGAGACCCAGTACTTC. The J gene is TRBJ2-5, the V gene TRBV5-1; 8 bases agree with TRBD1. This CDR3 has 16 residues. From germline, CDR1 is SGHRS and CDR2 YFSETQ. J was trimmed by 4 bases and V by 4 bases; bases with no gene match: 12.

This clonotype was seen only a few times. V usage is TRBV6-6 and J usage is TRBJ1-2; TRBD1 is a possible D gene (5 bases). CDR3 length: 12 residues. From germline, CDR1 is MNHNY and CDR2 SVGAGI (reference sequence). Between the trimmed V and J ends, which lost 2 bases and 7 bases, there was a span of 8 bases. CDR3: CASSYQGGGYTF. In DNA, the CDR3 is TGTGCCAGCAGTTACCAGGGTGGTGGCTACACCTTC.

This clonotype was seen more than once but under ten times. CDR3 region: CASSDGRSGRPYNEQFF. In nucleotides, the CDR3 is TGCGCCAGCAGCGATGGGCGGAGCGGGAGACCTTACAATGAGCAGTTCTTC. The rearrangement uses TRBV5-1 and TRBJ2-1; 8 nucleotides agree with TRBD2. CDR1 and CDR2 from the germline V gene are SGHRS and YFSETQ. This CDR3 has 17 amino acids. Germline trimming cut 4 bases from V and 4 bases from J; bases unmatched to any gene: 13.

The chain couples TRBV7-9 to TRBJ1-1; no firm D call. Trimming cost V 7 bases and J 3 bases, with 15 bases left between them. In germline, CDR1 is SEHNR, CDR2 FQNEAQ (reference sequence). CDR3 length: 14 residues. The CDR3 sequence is CASTLAMSHTEAFF. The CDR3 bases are TGTGCCAGCACTTTAGCCATGAGTCACACTGAAGCTTTCTTT.

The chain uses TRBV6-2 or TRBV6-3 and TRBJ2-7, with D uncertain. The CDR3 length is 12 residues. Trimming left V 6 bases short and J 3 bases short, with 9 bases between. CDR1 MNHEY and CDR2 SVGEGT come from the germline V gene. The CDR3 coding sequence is TGTGCCAGCAGGGACGGCATCTACGAGCAGTACTTC. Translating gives CASRDGIYEQYF.